This TCR beta chain was documented in a study of PD-L1 blockade in urothelial cancer. Looking at the study overall: Analyses used blood from 3 weeks (second dose) and 6 weeks after treatment start. General observations from the study: Expansion of tumor-associated blood clones at 3 weeks was greater in durable-benefit patients.

As for time point: pretreatment peripheral blood. This CDR3 is built from 16 residues. CDR1 and CDR2 from the germline V gene are SGHDT and YYEEEE. Trimming took 0 bases from V and 2 from J, leaving 12 bases between them. Note on this clone: What it binds is unknown.

Sequencing used immunoSEQ multiplex PCR; TCRdb keeps in-frame clones, though not all of them. This repertoire shows approximately 63,000 clones, around four fifths found once; its top ten account for around 1.6%. The source was PBMCs, collected around atezolizumab (anti-PD-L1) treatment. The chain couples TRBV5-6 to TRBJ2-1, with D perhaps TRBD1 (5 bases). This sequence originates from a man aged 65-85 years with urothelial cancer. The CDR3 DNA sequence: TGTGCCAGCAGCTTGGCCTCTGGGGCCACCTACAATGAGCAGTTCTTC. Its translation is CASSLASGATYNEQFF. The whole variable domain, filled in from reference TRBV5-6 and TRBJ2-1, reads DAGVTQSPTHLIKTRGQQVTLRCSPKSGHDTVSWYQQALGQGPQFIFQYYEEEERQRGNFPDRFSGHQFPNYSSELNVNALLLGDSALYLCASSLASGATYNEQFFGPGTRLTVL.